Listed below are T cell receptor beta chains from one sample, sequenced in a study of cytomegalovirus exposure and HLA in healthy donors. Some clones are missing from TCRdb's copy, which holds only in-frame ones; the method was immunoSEQ multiplex PCR. The repertoire holds 200,000 to 300,000 clones, with around 91% as singletons. Material: PBMCs. The receptors shown here come from a woman aged 25 to 39 in good health and CMV-seronegative. Both conserved end residues are part of each CDR3. The order of the fields is V gene, D gene, J gene, clone size, CDR3 protein, CDR3 DNA. A D gene is named only where the DNA matches it firmly. The size field is filled for only some rows; it gives once, few, many or a size class.

TRBV28	TRBD1	TRBJ1-2	NA	CASSLPRDSYGYTF	TGTGCCAGCAGTTTGCCCCGGGACAGCTATGGCTACACCTTC
TRBV28	NA	TRBJ1-2	NA	CASSSPNYGYTF	TGTGCCAGCAGCTCCCCTAACTATGGCTACACCTTC
TRBV6-1	TRBD1	TRBJ2-7	NA	CASSSTGAGDEQYF	TGTGCCAGCAGCTCGACAGGGGCAGGGGACGAGCAGTACTTC
TRBV9	NA	TRBJ2-3	NA	CASSPVGTTDTQYF	TGTGCCAGCAGCCCAGTGGGGACCACAGATACGCAGTATTTT
TRBV5-1	NA	TRBJ2-3	NA	CASSWTSPTDTQYF	TGCGCCAGCAGCTGGACTTCTCCCACAGATACGCAGTATTTT
TRBV4-2	TRBD1	TRBJ2-3	NA	CASSQGPSDRGRQYF	TGTGCCAGCAGCCAAGGACCGTCCGACAGGGGTAGGCAGTATTTT
TRBV28	NA	TRBJ2-1	once	CASNYVSSYNEQFF	TGTGCCAGCAACTACGTCAGCTCCTACAATGAGCAGTTCTTC
TRBV5-5	NA	TRBJ2-2	NA	CASSLEGDPGELFF	TGTGCCAGCAGCTTGGAGGGGGATCCCGGGGAGCTGTTTTTT
TRBV21-1	NA	TRBJ2-7	NA	CASSKAMDEQYF	TGTGCCAGCAGCAAAGCGATGGACGAGCAGTACTTC
TRBV5-1	TRBD2	TRBJ2-1	NA	CASSLGLAGTNEQFF	TGCGCCAGCAGCTTGGGCCTAGCGGGAACCAATGAGCAGTTCTTC
TRBV2	NA	TRBJ2-1	NA	CASSAGSSYNEQFF	TGTGCCAGCAGTGCCGGTTCATCCTACAATGAGCAGTTCTTC
TRBV6-1	TRBD1	TRBJ2-7	NA	CASSGKTGGKTYEQYF	TGTGCCAGCAGTGGGAAGACAGGGGGCAAAACCTACGAGCAGTACTTC
TRBV5-1	TRBD1	TRBJ2-3	NA	CASSTGTGSDTQYF	TGCGCCAGCAGCACAGGGACAGGGTCCGATACGCAGTATTTT
TRBV6-5	TRBD1	TRBJ2-2	NA	CASSYRRQGEGGELFF	TGTGCCAGCAGTTACCGCAGACAGGGGGAGGGCGGGGAGCTGTTTTTT
TRBV4-1	NA	TRBJ2-3	NA	CASSRGGQDTQYF	TGCGCCAGCAGCCGAGGGGGGCAGGATACGCAGTATTTT
TRBV29-1	TRBD1	TRBJ1-3	NA	CSVDGDRGSGNTIYF	TGCAGCGTTGATGGGGACAGGGGCTCTGGAAACACCATATATTTT
TRBV4-1	TRBD1	TRBJ1-1	NA	CASSQAFIGGENTEAFF	TGCGCCAGCAGCCAAGCCTTTATAGGGGGCGAGAACACTGAAGCTTTCTTT
TRBV9	TRBD1	TRBJ2-7	NA	CASSVGGQGMHEQYF	TGTGCCAGCAGCGTAGGGGGACAGGGAATGCACGAGCAGTACTTC
TRBV30	NA	TRBJ1-1	NA	CAWSRGTEAFF	TGTGCCTGGAGTCGGGGGACTGAAGCTTTCTTT
TRBV18	TRBD1	TRBJ2-7	NA	CASSPGQGGYYEQYF	TGTGCCAGCTCACCGGGACAGGGGGGCTACTACGAGCAGTACTTC
TRBV4-1	NA	TRBJ2-5	NA	CASSQAGEETQYF	TGCGCCAGCAGCCAAGCCGGAGAAGAGACCCAGTACTTC
TRBV27	NA	TRBJ1-1	NA	CASSEGTEAFF	TGTGCCAGCAGTGAGGGGACTGAAGCTTTCTTT
TRBV6-4	TRBD1	TRBJ1-1	NA	CASSDPVAGGVSEAFF	TGTGCCAGCAGTGACCCGGTGGCAGGGGGCGTCTCTGAAGCTTTCTTT
TRBV4-2	NA	TRBJ2-7	NA	CASSQEGGMSIYEQYF	TGTGCCAGCAGCCAAGAAGGAGGGATGTCGATTTACGAGCAGTACTTC
TRBV11-2	NA	TRBJ1-1	NA	CASSLGQNTEAFF	TGTGCCAGCAGCTTAGGACAGAACACTGAAGCTTTCTTT
TRBV30	TRBD1	TRBJ1-5	NA	CAWSADRVPYQPQHF	TGTGCCTGGAGTGCTGACAGGGTACCCTATCAGCCCCAGCATTTT
TRBV2	NA	TRBJ2-3	NA	CASSATGTDTQYF	TGTGCCAGCAGTGCTACTGGCACAGATACGCAGTATTTT
TRBV27	NA	TRBJ2-7	NA	CASSFANSYEQYF	TGTGCCAGCAGTTTTGCCAACTCCTACGAGCAGTACTTC
TRBV9	NA	TRBJ2-5	NA	CASSGDLISEETQYF	TGTGCCAGCAGCGGGGACCTAATCTCCGAAGAGACCCAGTACTTC
TRBV5-4	TRBD1	TRBJ1-2	NA	CASSLGFGTGVRYGYTF	TGTGCCAGCAGCTTGGGTTTTGGGACAGGGGTTCGCTATGGCTACACCTTC
TRBV9	NA	TRBJ2-2	NA	CASSVARAHWTNTGELFF	TGTGCCAGCAGCGTAGCGAGGGCGCACTGGACGAACACCGGGGAGCTGTTTTTT
TRBV28	TRBD1	TRBJ1-1	once	CASSLDRGNTEAFF	TGTGCCAGCAGTCTGGACAGGGGGAACACTGAAGCTTTCTTT
TRBV28	NA	TRBJ2-3	NA	CASRETGDTQYF	TGTGCCAGCAGGGAAACGGGAGATACGCAGTATTTT
TRBV6-5	NA	TRBJ2-7	NA	CASSFGYPYEQYF	TGTGCCAGCAGTTTTGGATATCCCTACGAGCAGTACTTC
TRBV2	NA	TRBJ2-7	few	CASGSISLYEQYF	TGTGCCAGCGGAAGCATTAGCCTCTACGAGCAGTACTTC